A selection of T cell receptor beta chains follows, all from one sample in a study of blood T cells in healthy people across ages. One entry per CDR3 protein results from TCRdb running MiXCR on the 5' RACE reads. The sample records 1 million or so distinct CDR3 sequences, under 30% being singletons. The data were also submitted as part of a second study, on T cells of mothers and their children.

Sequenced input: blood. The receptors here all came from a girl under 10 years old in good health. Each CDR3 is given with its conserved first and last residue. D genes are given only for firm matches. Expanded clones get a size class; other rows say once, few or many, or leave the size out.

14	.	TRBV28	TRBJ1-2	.	CASNSALANYGYTF	TGTGCCAGCAATTCGGCCTTAGCTAACTATGGCTACACCTTC
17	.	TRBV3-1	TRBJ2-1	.	CASSPFPFRWSCNEQFF	TGTGCCAGCAGCCCTTTCCCGTTCCGTTGGTCCTGCAATGAGCAGTTCTTC
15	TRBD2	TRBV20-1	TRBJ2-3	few	CSARGGLAGVDTQYF	TGCAGTGCTAGAGGAGGACTAGCGGGGGTAGATACGCAGTATTTT
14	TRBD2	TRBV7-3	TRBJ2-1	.	CASSPSGARNEQFF	TGTGCCAGCAGCCCCAGCGGGGCGCGCAATGAGCAGTTCTTC
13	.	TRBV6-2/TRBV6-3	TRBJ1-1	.	CANSYSAPVLAFF	TGTGCCAACAGTTACTCGGCGCCAGTGTTGGCTTTCTTT
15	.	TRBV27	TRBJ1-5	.	CASSARVPYNQPQHF	TGTGCCAGCAGTGCCCGAGTACCTTACAATCAGCCCCAGCATTTT
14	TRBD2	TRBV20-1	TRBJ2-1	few	CSAVAGGSYNEQFF	TGCAGTGCCGTAGCGGGTGGGTCCTACAATGAGCAGTTCTTC
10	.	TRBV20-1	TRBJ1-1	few	CSVGSLEAFF	TGCAGTGTTGGCTCCCTTGAAGCTTTCTTT
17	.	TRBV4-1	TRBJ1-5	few	CASSQDGSLGVTQPQHF	TGCGCCAGCAGCCAAGACGGATCGTTGGGGGTCACTCAGCCCCAGCATTTT
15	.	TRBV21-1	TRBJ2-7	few	CASSPRTITSYEQYF	TGTGCCAGCAGCCCACGGACCATAACGAGCTACGAGCAGTACTTC
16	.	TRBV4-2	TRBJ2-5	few	CASSHAPGPPTETQYF	TGTGCCAGCAGCCATGCCCCCGGGCCTCCGACCGAGACCCAGTACTTC
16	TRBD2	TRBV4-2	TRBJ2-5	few	CASSQESGTYQETQYF	TGTGCCAGCAGCCAAGAAAGCGGGACGTACCAAGAGACCCAGTACTTC
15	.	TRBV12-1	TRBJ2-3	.	CASSFERERTDTQYF	TGTGCCAGCAGCTTTGAACGGGAGCGTACAGATACGCAGTATTTT